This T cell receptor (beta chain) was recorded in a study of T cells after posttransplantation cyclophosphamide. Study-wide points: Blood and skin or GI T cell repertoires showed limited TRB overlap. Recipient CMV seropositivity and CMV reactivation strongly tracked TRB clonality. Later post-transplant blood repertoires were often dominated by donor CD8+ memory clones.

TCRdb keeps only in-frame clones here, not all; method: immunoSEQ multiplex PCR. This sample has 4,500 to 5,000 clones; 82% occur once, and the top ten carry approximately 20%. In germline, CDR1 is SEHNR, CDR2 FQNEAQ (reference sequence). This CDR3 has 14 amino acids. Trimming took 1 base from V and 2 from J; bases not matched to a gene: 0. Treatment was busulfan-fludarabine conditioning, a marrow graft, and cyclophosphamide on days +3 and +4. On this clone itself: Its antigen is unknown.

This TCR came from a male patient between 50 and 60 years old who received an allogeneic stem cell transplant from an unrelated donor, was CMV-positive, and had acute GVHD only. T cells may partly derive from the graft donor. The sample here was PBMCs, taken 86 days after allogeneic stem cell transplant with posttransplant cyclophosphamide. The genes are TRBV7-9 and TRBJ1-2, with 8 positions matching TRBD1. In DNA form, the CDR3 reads TGTGCCAGCAGCTTAGGACAGGGGAACTATGGCTACACCTTC. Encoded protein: CASSLGQGNYGYTF. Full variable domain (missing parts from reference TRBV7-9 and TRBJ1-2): DTGVSQNPRHKITKRGQNVTFRCDPISEHNRLYWYRQTLGQGPEFLTYFQNEAQLEKSRLLSDRFSAERPKGSFSTLEIQRTEQGDSAMYLCASSLGQGNYGYTFGSGTRLTVV.